The 5 T cell receptor beta chains presented below share a single source sample, sequenced in a study of blood T cells in healthy people across ages (dated by TCRdb to between 2015 and 2017). Preparation of the library involved 5' RACE. TCRdb shows the sequencer as Illumina HiSeq 2500. A second PCR of roughly 6 to 12 cycles was run with a J-beta primer mix and a sample-barcoded 5' primer. The public reads were reprocessed in TCRdb via fastp at Q25 and MiXCR, keeping in-frame beta chains. One record per CDR3 amino acid sequence lists the most common genes and DNA. This sample holds 1.5 million to 1.8 million distinct CDR3 sequences; around 40% were observed only once. Around 4% of the sample is in the top ten clones. Specimen: blood. These receptors were taken from a woman under 30 in good health.

This rearrangement joins TRBV6-5 to TRBJ1-1; perhaps TRBD1 as D (5 bases). Trimming removed 8 bases at V and 5 bases at J, with 18 bases between. CDR3 length: 14 residues. The germline V gene encodes CDR1 MNHEY and CDR2 SVGAGI. As DNA, the CDR3 is TGTGCCAGCCGAAGGACGGGGGTTGGTACTGAAGCTTTCTTT. Protein product: CASRRTGVGTEAFF.

Only a few counts were recorded for this clonotype. The V gene is TRBV6-5, the J gene TRBJ2-6; D remains unclear. CDR3 length: 14 residues. CDR1 and CDR2 (germline): MNHEY, SVGAGI. V lost 2 bases and J lost 10, with 12 bases in between. Written as DNA, the CDR3 is TGTGCCAGCAGTTACGAGGCAGCCCCGAACGTCCTGACTTTC. Protein product: CASSYEAAPNVLTF.

The rearrangement links TRBV3-1 to TRBJ2-7, with 7 bases aligning to TRBD1. Per the germline V gene, CDR1 is LGHDT and CDR2 is YNNKEL (reference sequence). The CDR3 extends over 15 amino acids. V dropped 3 bases and J dropped 4; count of bases not matched to a gene: 9. CDR3 sequence (DNA): TGTGCCAGCAGCCACGCCCGGACAGGCTCTTACGAGCAGTACTTC. Its translation is CASSHARTGSYEQYF.

Here the CDR3 reads CSARRGTGNNSPLHF. The CDR3 nucleotides read TGCAGTGCTAGAAGGGGGACAGGGAATAATTCACCCCTCCACTTT. The rearrangement joins TRBV20-1 to TRBJ1-6, with 9 bases matching TRBD1. Trimming removed 2 bases from V and 5 bases from J; junction bases left unmatched: 4. Germline CDR1 reads DFQATT; CDR2 reads SNEGSKA (reference sequence). CDR3 size: 15 residues.

The sample holds a few counts of this clonotype. This chain connects TRBV12-3 or TRBV12-4 to TRBJ2-1; 15 bases are shared with TRBD2. With V trimmed by 6 bases and J by 7 bases, 16 bases remained unmatched. The CDR3 runs 19 residues. This CDR3 reads CASSYTLGLAGGPSNEQFF. CDR3 bases: TGTGCCAGCAGCTATACCCTAGGACTAGCGGGGGGGCCGAGTAATGAGCAGTTCTTC.